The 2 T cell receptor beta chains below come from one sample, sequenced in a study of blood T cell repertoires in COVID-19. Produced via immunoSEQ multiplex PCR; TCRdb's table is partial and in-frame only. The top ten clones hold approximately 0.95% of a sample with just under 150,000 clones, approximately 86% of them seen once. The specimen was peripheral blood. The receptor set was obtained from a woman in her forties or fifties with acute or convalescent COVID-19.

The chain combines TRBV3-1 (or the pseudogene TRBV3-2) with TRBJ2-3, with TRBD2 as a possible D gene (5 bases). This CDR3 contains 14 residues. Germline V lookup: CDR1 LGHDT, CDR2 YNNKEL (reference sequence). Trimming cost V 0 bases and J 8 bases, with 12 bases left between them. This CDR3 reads CASSQDPGIGTQYF. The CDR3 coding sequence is TGTGCCAGCAGCCAAGATCCCGGGATCGGTACGCAGTATTTT.

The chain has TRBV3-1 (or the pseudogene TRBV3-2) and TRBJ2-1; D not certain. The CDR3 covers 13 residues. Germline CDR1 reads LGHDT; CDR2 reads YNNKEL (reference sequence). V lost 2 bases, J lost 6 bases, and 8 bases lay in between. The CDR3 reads CASSQFTGNEQFF. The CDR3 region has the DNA TGTGCCAGCAGCCAATTTACGGGCAATGAGCAGTTCTTC.